Included here is one T cell receptor (beta chain) sequence, with context. What it binds is not known. This sample was taken from a study of cytomegalovirus exposure and HLA in healthy donors. Study as a whole: A prior study identified 110 million or so unique TCR beta sequences from about 179 million T cells. A preliminary data release comprised around 85 million unique TCRs obtained from HLA-typed donors.

General observations from the study: Accurate prediction of HLA-A and HLA-B alleles (for most subjects) was reportedly achieved from TCR beta sequences.

The study ran its PCR with 60 Vbeta and 13 Jbeta primers. Per the original methods: An analysis that came later counted 70 million to 100 million unique TCR beta chains, approximately 10 million shared. Produced via immunoSEQ multiplex PCR; TCRdb's table is partial and in-frame only. The V and J calls and the clone size are those of that table, but D and trimming were determined from the DNA. Counted here are around 63,000 clones, about 77% occurring once; the ten biggest clones make up more than 7.5%. The germline V gene has CDR1 SGHDN and CDR2 FVKESK. The CDR3 sequence is 14 residues long. With 0 bases removed from V and 14 bases from J, the gap between germline ends came to 14 bases.

Specimen: PBMCs. The rearrangement uses TRBV14 and TRBJ1-6; a weak D match, TRBD1 (5 bases). The TCR was taken from a man aged 40-49 years in good health and CMV-seronegative. The CDR3 region is CASSQDQGWASLHF. The CDR3 coding sequence is TGTGCCAGCAGCCAAGATCAGGGCTGGGCTTCCCTCCACTTT.